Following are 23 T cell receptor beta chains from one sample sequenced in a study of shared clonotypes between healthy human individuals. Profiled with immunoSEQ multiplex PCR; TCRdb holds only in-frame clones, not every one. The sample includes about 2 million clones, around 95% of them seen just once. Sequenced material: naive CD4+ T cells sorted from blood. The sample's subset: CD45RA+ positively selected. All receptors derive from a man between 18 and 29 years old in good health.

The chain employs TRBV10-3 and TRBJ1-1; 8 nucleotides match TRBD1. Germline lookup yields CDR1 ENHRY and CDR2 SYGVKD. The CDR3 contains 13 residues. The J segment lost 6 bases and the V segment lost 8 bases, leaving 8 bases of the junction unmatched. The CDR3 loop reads CAIRTGQGAEAFF. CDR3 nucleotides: TGTGCCATCCGGACAGGGCAGGGCGCTGAAGCTTTCTTT.

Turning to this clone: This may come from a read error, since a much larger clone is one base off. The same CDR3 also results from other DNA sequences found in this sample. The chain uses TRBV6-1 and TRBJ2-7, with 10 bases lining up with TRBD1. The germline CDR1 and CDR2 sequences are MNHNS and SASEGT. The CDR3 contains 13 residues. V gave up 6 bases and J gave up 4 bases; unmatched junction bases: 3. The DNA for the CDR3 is TGTGCCAGCAGCCGGGACAGGGGTTACGAGCAGTACTTC. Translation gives CASSRDRGYEQYF.

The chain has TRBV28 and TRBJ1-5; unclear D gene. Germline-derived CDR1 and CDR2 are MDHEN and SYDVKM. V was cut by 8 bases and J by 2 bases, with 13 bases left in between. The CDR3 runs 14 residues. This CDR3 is CASLQTRGNQPQHF. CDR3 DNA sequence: TGTGCCAGCCTACAGACTCGGGGCAATCAGCCCCAGCATTTT.

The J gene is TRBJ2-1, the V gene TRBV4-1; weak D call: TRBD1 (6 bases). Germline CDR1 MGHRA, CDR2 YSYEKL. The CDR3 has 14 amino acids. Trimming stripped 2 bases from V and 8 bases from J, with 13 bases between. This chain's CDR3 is CASSQPRQADEQFF. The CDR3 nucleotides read TGCGCCAGCAGCCAACCCCGACAGGCCGATGAGCAGTTCTTC.

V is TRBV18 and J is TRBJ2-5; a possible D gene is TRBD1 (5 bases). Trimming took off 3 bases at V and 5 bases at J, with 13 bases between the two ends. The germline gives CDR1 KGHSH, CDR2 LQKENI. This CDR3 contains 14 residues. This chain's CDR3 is CASSPLTEAETQYF. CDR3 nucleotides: TGTGCCAGCTCACCCCTGACAGAGGCGGAGACCCAGTACTTC.

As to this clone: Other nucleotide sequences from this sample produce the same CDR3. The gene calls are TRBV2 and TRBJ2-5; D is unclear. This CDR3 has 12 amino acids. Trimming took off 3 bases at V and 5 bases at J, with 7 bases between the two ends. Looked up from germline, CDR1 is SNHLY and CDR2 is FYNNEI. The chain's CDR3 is CASSEGAETQYF. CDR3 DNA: TGTGCCAGCAGTGAGGGTGCCGAGACCCAGTACTTC.

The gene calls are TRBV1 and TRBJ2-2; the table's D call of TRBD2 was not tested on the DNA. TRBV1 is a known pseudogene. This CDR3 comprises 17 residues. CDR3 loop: CTSSQERLAGTTGELFF. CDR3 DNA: TGCACCAGCAGCCAAGAGAGACTAGCGGGAACCACCGGGGAGCTGTTTTTT.

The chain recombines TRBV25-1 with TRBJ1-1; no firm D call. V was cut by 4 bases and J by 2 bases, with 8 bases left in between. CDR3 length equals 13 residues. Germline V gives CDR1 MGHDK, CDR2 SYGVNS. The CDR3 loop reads CASSADGNTEAFF. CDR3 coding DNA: TGTGCCAGCAGTGCGGACGGAAACACTGAAGCTTTCTTT.

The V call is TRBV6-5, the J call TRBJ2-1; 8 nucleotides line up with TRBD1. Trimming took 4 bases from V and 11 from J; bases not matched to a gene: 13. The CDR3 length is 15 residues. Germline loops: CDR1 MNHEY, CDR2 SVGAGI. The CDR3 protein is CASSSLRDRPFQQFF. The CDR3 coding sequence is TGTGCCAGCAGTTCTCTCCGGGACAGGCCGTTTCAGCAGTTCTTC.

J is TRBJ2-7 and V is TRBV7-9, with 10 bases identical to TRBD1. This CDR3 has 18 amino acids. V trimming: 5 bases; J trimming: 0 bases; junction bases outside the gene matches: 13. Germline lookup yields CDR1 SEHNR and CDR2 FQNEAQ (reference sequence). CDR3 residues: CASSQTRTGGSRSYEQYF. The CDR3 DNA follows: TGTGCCAGCAGCCAGACCCGGACAGGGGGGTCCCGCTCCTACGAGCAGTACTTC.

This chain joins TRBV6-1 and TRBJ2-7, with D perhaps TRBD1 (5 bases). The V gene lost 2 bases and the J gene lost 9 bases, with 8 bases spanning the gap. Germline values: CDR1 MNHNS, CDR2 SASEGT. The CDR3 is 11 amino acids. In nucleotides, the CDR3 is TGTGCCAGCAGTGAAAACAGGAGGCAGTACTTC. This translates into CASSENRRQYF.

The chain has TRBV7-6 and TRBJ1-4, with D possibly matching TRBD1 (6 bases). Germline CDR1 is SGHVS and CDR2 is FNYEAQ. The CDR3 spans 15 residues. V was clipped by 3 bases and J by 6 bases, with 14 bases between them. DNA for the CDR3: TGTGCCAGCAGCTTCCTACAGGGAGGGGATGAAAAACTGTTTTTT. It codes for CASSFLQGGDEKLFF. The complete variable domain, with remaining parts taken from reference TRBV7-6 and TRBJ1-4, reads GAGVSQSPRYKVTKRGQDVALRCDPISGHVSLYWYRQALGQGPEFLTYFNYEAQQDKSGLPNDRFSAERPEGSISTLTIQRTEQRDSAMYRCASSFLQGGDEKLFFGSGTQLSVL.

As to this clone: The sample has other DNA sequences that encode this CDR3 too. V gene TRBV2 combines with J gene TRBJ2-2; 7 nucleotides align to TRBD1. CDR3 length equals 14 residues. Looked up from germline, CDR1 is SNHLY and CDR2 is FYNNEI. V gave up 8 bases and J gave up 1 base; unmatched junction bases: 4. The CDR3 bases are TGTGCCAGCCGAAGGGACAGGAACACCGGGGAGCTGTTTTTT. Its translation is CASRRDRNTGELFF.

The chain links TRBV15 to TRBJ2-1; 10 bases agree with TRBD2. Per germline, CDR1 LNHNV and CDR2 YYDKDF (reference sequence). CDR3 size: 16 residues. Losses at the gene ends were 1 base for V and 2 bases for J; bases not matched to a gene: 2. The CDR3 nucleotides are TGTGCCACCAGCAGAGCGAGCGGGGGGGCCTACAATGAGCAGTTCTTC. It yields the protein CATSRASGGAYNEQFF.

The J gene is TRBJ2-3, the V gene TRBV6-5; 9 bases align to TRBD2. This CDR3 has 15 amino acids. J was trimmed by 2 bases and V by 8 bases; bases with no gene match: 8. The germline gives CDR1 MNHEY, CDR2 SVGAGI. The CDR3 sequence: CASRRGGGATDTQYF. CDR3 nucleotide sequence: TGTGCCAGCCGGCGGGGGGGAGGTGCCACAGATACGCAGTATTTT.

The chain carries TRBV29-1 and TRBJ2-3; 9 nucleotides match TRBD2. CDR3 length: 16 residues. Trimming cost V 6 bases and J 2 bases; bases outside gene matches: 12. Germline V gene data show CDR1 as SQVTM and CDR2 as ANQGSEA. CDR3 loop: CSVATGTSSLTDTQYF. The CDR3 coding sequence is TGCAGCGTAGCTACCGGGACTAGCTCCCTCACAGATACGCAGTATTTT.

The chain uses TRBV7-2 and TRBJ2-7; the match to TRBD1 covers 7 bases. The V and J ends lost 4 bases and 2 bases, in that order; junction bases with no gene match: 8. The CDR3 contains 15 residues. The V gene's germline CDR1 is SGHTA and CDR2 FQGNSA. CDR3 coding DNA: TGTGCCAGCAGCTCCGGACAGGAAGTAACCTACGAGCAGTACTTC. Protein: CASSSGQEVTYEQYF.

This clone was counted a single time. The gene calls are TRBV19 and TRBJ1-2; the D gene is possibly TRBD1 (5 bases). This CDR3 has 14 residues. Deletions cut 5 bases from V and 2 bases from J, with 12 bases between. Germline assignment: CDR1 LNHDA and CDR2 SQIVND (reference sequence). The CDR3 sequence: CASSRPAGNYGYTF. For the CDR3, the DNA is TGTGCCAGTAGTCGGCCGGCAGGGAACTATGGCTACACCTTC.

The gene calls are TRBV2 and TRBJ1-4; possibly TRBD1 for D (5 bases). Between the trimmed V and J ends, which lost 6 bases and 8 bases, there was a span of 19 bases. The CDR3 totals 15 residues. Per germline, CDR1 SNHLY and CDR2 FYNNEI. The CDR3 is CASRVRGQWREKLFF. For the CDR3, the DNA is TGTGCCAGCAGAGTGAGGGGCCAATGGAGAGAAAAACTGTTTTTT. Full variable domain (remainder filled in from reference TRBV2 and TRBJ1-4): EPEVTQTPSHQVTQMGQEVILRCVPISNHLYFYWYRQILGQKVEFLVSFYNNEISEKSEIFDDQFSVERPDGSNFTLKIRSTKLEDSAMYFCASRVRGQWREKLFFGSGTQLSVL.

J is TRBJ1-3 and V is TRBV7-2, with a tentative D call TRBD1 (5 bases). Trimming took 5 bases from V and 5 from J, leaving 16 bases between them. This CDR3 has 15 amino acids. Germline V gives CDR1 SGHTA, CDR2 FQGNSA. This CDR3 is CASSPTWGIRNTIYF. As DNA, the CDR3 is TGTGCCAGCAGCCCAACGTGGGGGATCAGAAACACCATATATTTT.

The CDR3 loop reads CASSFPMRGSTDTQYF. The CDR3 region has the DNA TGCGCCAGCAGTTTTCCCATGCGGGGAAGCACAGATACGCAGTATTTT. The J gene is TRBJ2-3, the V gene TRBV10-1; D possibly corresponds to TRBD2 (6 bases). The ends were cut back, 5 bases at V and 0 bases at J, with 15 bases in the middle. The CDR3 consists of 16 residues. Germline V gives CDR1 WNHNN, CDR2 SYGVQD (reference sequence).

CDR3 DNA sequence: TGTGCCAGTAGTAAACAGCCGCTCAGCACAGATACGCAGTATTTT. Protein sequence: CASSKQPLSTDTQYF. This chain links TRBV19 with TRBJ2-3, with D unresolved. Germline assignment: CDR1 LNHDA and CDR2 SQIVND (reference sequence). Trimming shortened V by 4 bases and J by 0 bases, and 11 bases separated the two germline ends. The CDR3 spans 15 residues.

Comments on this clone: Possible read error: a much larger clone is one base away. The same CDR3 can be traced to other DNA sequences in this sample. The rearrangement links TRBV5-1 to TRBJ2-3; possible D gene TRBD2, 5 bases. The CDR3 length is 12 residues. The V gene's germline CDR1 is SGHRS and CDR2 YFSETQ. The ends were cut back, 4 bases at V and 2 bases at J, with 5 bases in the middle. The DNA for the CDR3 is TGCGCCAGCAGCCGGGACACAGATACGCAGTATTTT. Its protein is CASSRDTDTQYF.